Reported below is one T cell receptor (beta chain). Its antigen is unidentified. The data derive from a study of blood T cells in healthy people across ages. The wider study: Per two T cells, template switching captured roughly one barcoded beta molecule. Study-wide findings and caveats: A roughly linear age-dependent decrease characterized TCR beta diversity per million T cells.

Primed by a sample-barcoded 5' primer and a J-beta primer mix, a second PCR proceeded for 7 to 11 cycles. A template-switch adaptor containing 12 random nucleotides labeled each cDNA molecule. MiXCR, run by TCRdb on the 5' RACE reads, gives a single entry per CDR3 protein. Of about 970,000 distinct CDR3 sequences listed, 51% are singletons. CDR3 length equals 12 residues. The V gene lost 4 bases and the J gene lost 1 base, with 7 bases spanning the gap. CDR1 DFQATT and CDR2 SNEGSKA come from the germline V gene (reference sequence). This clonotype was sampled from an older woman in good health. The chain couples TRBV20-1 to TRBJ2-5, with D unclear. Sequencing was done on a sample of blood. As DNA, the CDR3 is TGCAGTGCTACTCCGTTCCAAGAGACCCAGTACTTC. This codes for CSATPFQETQYF.